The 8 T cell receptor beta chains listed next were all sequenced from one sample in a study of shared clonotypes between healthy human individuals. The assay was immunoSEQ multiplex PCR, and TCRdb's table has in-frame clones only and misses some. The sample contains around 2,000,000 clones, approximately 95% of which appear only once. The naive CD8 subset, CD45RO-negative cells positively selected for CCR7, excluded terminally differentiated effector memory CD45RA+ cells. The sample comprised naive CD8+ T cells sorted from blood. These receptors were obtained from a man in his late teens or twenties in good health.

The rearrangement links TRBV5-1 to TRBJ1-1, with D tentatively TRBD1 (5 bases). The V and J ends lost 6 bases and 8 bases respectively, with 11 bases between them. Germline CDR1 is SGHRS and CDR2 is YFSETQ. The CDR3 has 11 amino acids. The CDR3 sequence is CASTGGGEAFF. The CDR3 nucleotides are TGCGCCAGCACGGGCGGGGGAGAAGCTTTCTTT.

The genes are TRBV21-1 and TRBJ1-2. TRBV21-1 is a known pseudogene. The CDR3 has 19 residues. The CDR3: CASSKGSQHRGSANYGYTF. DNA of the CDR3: TGTGCCAGCAGCAAAGGGAGTCAGCATCGGGGGTCGGCTAACTATGGCTACACCTTC.

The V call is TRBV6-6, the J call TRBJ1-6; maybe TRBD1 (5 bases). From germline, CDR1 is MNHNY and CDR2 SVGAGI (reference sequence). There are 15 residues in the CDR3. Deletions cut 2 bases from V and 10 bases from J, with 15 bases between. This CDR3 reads CASSYGGEGPSPLHF. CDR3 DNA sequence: TGTGCCAGCAGTTACGGGGGGGAGGGCCCATCACCCCTCCACTTT.

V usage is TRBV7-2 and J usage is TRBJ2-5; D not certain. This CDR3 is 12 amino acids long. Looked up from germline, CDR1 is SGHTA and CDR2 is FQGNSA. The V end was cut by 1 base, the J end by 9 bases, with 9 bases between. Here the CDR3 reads CASSLDPFAQYF. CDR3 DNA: TGTGCCAGCAGCTTAGATCCATTCGCCCAGTACTTC.

CDR3 sequence (DNA): TGCGCCACGGCAAATCCGGGAGACTTTCCTGCAGATACGCAGTATTTT. Its translation: CATANPGDFPADTQYF. The rearrangement uses TRBV4-1 and TRBJ2-3; D may be TRBD2 (6 bases). The CDR3 is made up of 16 amino acids. Between the trimmed V and J ends, which lost 10 bases and 4 bases, there was a span of 24 bases. Germline lookup yields CDR1 MGHRA and CDR2 YSYEKL.

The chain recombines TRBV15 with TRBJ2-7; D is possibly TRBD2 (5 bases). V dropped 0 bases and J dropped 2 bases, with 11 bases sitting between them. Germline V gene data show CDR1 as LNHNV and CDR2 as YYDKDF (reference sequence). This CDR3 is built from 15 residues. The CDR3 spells CATSRDVGEPYEQYF. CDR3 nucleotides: TGTGCCACCAGCAGAGATGTGGGAGAACCCTACGAGCAGTACTTC.

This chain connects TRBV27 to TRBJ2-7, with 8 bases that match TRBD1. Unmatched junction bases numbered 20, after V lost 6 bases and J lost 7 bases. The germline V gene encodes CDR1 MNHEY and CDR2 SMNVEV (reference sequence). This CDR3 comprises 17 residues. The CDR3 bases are TGTGCCAGCAGCCGATCAATCCGGGACAGGATTCCTGGAGAGCAGTACTTC. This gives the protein CASSRSIRDRIPGEQYF.

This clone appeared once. The CDR3 nucleotides are TGTGCCAGTAGCAGACCCGGATGGGATTCACCCCTCCACTTT. It encodes CASSRPGWDSPLHF. The chain employs TRBV19 and TRBJ1-6, with D unresolved. There are 14 residues in the CDR3. Germline lookup yields CDR1 LNHDA and CDR2 SQIVND (reference sequence). Between the trimmed V and J ends, which lost 6 bases and 8 bases, there was a span of 14 bases.